Below, one T cell receptor (beta chain) is given with its context. The CDR3 runs 18 residues. Germline V CDR1 and CDR2: SNHLY, FYNNEI. The J segment lost 2 bases and the V segment lost 5 bases, leaving 17 bases of the junction unmatched. This record comes from a study of blood T cell repertoires in COVID-19. Authors' processing steps: Estimation of nucleated cell counts was performed using reference gene primer amplification. Produced via immunoSEQ multiplex PCR; TCRdb's table is partial and in-frame only. The V and J calls and clone size come from that table; D and trimming were worked out from the DNA. The data show about 290,000 clones, 85% seen once.

The TCR sequence derives from a woman aged 50 to 60 with active or convalescent COVID-19. The sample taken for sequencing was peripheral blood. The chain combines TRBV2 with TRBJ2-7; 8 nucleotides line up with TRBD1. In DNA form, the CDR3 reads TGTGCCAGCAGTTCGTTAGCAGGGGGCGCGGTAGACACCTACGAGCAGTACTTC. As protein: CASSSLAGGAVDTYEQYF.